This TCR beta chain was obtained from a study of patients and donors after allogeneic stem cell transplantation. Per the germline V gene, CDR1 is DFQATT and CDR2 is SNEGSKA (reference sequence). The CDR3 runs 13 residues. The sample holds a few counts of this clonotype. TCRdb passed the RT-PCR reads through MiXCR, listing each CDR3 protein once. This table holds approximately 170,000 distinct CDR3 sequences, about 24% found once. This sequence originates from a human donor who was either an allogeneic HSCT recipient or a stem cell or donor lymphocyte infusion donor (not recorded which). It is not recorded whose cells these are; they may come from a transplant donor. The genes are TRBV20-1 and TRBJ2-4; D gene unclear. Input material: blood, either unsorted or a sorted T cell fraction (not recorded which). The chain's CDR3 is CLAVSLAKNIQYF. CDR3 sequence (DNA): TGCCTCGCCGTCTCCTTAGCCAAAAACATTCAGTACTTC.